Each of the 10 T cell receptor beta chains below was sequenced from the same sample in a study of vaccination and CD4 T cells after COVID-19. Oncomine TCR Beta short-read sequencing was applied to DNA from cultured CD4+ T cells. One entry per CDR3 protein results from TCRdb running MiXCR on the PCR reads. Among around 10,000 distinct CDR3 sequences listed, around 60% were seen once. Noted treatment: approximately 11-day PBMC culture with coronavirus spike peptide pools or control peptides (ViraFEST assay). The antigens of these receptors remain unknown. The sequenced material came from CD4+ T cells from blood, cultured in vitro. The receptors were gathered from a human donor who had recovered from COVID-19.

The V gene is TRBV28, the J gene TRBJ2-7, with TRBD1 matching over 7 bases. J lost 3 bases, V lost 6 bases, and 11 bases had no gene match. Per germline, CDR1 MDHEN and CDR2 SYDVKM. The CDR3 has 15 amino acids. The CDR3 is CASRDFRDRHYEQYF. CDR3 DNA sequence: TGTGCCAGCAGGGACTTCCGGGACAGACACTACGAGCAGTACTTC.

CDR3: CARTQGSWETQYF. DNA of the CDR3: TGTGCTCGTACTCAGGGGAGTTGGGAGACCCAGTACTTC. V is TRBV30 and J is TRBJ2-5; perhaps TRBD1 as D (6 bases). The germline CDR1 and CDR2 sequences are GTSNPN and SVGIG (reference sequence). This CDR3 is 13 amino acids long.

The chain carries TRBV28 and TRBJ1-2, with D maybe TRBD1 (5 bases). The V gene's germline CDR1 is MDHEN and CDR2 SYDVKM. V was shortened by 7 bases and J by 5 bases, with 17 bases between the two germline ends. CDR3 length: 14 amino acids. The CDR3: CASTQAGRRYGYTF. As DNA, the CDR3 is TGTGCCAGCACTCAGGCGGGGCGGAGATATGGCTACACCTTC.

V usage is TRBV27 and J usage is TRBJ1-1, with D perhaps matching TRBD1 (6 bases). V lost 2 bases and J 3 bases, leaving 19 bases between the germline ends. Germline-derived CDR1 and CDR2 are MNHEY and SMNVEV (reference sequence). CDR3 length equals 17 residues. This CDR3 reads CASSLLGLQGGDTEAFF. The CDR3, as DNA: TGTGCCAGCAGTTTACTCGGCCTACAGGGAGGGGACACTGAAGCTTTCTTT.

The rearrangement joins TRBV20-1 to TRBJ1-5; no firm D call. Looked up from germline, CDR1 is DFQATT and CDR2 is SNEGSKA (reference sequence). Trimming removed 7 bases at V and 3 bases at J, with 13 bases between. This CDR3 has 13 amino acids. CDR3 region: CSVRAGDNQPQHF. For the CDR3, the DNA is TGCAGTGTTCGAGCAGGAGACAATCAGCCCCAGCATTTT.

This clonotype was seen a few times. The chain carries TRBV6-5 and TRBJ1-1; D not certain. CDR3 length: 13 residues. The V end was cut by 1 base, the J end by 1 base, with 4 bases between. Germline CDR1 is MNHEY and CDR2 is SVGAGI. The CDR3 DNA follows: TGTGCCAGCAGTTACTTGCGGAACACTGAAGCTTTCTTT. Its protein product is CASSYLRNTEAFF.

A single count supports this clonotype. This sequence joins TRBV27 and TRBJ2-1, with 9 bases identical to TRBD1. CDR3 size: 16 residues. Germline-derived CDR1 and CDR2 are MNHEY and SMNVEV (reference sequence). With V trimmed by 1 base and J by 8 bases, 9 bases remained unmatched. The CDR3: CASSLFSRDRVDEQFF. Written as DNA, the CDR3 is TGTGCCAGCAGTTTATTCTCTCGGGACAGGGTCGATGAGCAGTTCTTC.

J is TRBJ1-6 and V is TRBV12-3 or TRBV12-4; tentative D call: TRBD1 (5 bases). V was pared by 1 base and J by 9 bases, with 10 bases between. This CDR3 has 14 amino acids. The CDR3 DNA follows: TGTGCCAGCAGTTTAGGGCGGGGGAGTTCACCCCTCCACTTT. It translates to CASSLGRGSSPLHF.

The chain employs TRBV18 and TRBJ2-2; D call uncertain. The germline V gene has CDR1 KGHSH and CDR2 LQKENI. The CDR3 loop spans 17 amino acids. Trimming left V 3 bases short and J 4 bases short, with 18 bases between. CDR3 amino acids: CASSPGVRAPSTGELFF. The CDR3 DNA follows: TGTGCCAGCTCACCTGGGGTTCGGGCCCCTAGCACCGGGGAGCTGTTTTTT. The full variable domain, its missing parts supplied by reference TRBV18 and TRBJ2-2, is NAGVMQNPRHLVRRRGQEARLRCSPMKGHSHVYWYRQLPEEGLKFMVYLQKENIIDESGMPKERFSAEFPKEGPSILRIQQVVRGDSAAYFCASSPGVRAPSTGELFFGEGSRLTVL.

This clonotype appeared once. The CDR3 DNA sequence: TGCAGCGTTGACAAAACAGAAAACTATGGCTACACCTTC. As protein: CSVDKTENYGYTF. This sequence joins TRBV29-1 and TRBJ1-2; no firm D call. Germline V gene sequence: CDR1 SQVTM, CDR2 ANQGSEA. Trimming pared 3 bases from V and 2 bases from J, leaving 10 bases between. The CDR3 runs to 13 residues.